Shown below are 8 T cell receptor beta chains from a single sample sequenced in a study of regulatory T cells in long-lasting Graves disease. Time point given: persistent/refractory GD, antithyroid drugs over 5 years with positive TRAb. Scientists built the TCR library using RNA that was extracted from PBMCs. Both iRepertoire HTBI primers and Arm-PCR of CDR3 regions were used to build the TCR beta libraries. TCRdb reprocessed the multiplex PCR reads via MiXCR and lists one record per CDR3 protein. The sample holds under 500,000 distinct CDR3 sequences; roughly 20% are singletons and the top ten take about 20%. Material: peripheral blood mononuclear cells (PBMCs), obtained when the disease was refractory, from a patient treated with antithyroid drugs. These receptors all come from a female donor with Graves disease.

The chain has TRBV7-2 and TRBJ1-2; D is perhaps TRBD1 (5 bases). The V gene's germline CDR1 is SGHTA and CDR2 FQGNSA. Trimming left V 1 base short and J 8 bases short, with 20 bases between. This CDR3 spans 16 amino acids. The CDR3 sequence is CASSLVWGATSWGYTF. The CDR3 DNA reads as TGTGCCAGCAGCTTAGTATGGGGCGCAACATCATGGGGCTACACCTTC.

A single count supports this clonotype. The chain has TRBV20-1 and TRBJ2-2; 8 bases agree with TRBD2. The V segment lost 3 bases and the J segment 2 bases; nucleotides outside the gene matches: 8. Germline CDR1 is DFQATT and CDR2 is SNEGSKA (reference sequence). CDR3 length equals 16 residues. The CDR3 region is CSARVAGSTNTGELFF. The CDR3 DNA follows: TGCAGTGCTAGGGTAGCGGGATCGACAAACACCGGGGAGCTGTTTTTT.

This clonotype was found many times. This chain connects TRBV28 to TRBJ1-2, with D possibly being TRBD1 (6 bases). Trimming took 7 bases from V and 4 from J, leaving 22 bases between them. Germline-derived CDR1 and CDR2 are MDHEN and SYDVKM. This CDR3 is 16 amino acids long. The CDR3 sequence is CASIPTGTTLGYGYTF. The CDR3 region has the DNA TGTGCCAGCATCCCGACTGGGACAACCCTCGGCTATGGCTACACCTTC.

This clonotype was observed a handful of times. This rearrangement joins TRBV20-1 to TRBJ1-5; D gene uncertain. This CDR3 is 13 amino acids long. Trimming took 3 bases from V and 3 from J, leaving 9 bases between them. Germline CDR1 DFQATT, CDR2 SNEGSKA (reference sequence). For the CDR3, the DNA is TGCAGTGCTAGTAACGGGGTCAATCAGCCCCAGCATTTT. It yields the protein CSASNGVNQPQHF.

The chain uses TRBV10-2 and TRBJ1-5; possible D gene TRBD1, 5 bases. This CDR3 comprises 15 residues. The V end was cut by 6 bases, the J end by 1 base, with 13 bases between. Per the germline V gene, CDR1 is WSHSY and CDR2 is SAAADI. The CDR3: CASSRGTWSNQPQHF. The CDR3, as DNA: TGCGCCAGCAGCCGCGGGACTTGGAGCAATCAGCCCCAGCATTTT.

This chain links TRBV29-1 with TRBJ2-3; D not certain. CDR1 SQVTM and CDR2 ANQGSEA come from the germline V gene. Between the trimmed V and J ends, which lost 4 bases and 2 bases, there was a span of 10 bases. The CDR3 covers 13 residues. The CDR3: CSVGPRFTDTQYF. CDR3 sequence (DNA): TGCAGCGTTGGGCCCAGGTTCACAGATACGCAGTATTTT.

This clonotype was recorded many times. The chain links TRBV7-8 to TRBJ1-1; D not certain. V was clipped by 2 bases and J by 0 bases, with 7 bases between them. CDR1 and CDR2 (germline): SGHVS, FQNEAQ. The CDR3 spans 14 residues. For the CDR3, the DNA is TGTGCCAGCAGCTTAAATCTTATGAACACTGAAGCTTTCTTT. The encoded protein is CASSLNLMNTEAFF.

This clonotype appeared a few times. The V gene is TRBV25-1, the J gene TRBJ1-2; TRBD1 matches at 8 bases. CDR1 is MGHDK, CDR2 SYGVNS, per germline. The CDR3 is 17 amino acids. V was pared by 3 bases and J by 4 bases, with 13 bases of the junction left unmatched. CDR3 sequence: CASSETGGQGWGYGYTF. In nucleotides, the CDR3 is TGTGCCAGCAGTGAGACCGGCGGACAGGGATGGGGCTATGGCTACACCTTC.